The 19 T cell receptor beta chains presented below share a single source sample, sequenced in a study of regulatory T cells in long-lasting Graves disease. Sample time point: persistent/refractory GD, antithyroid drugs over 5 years with positive TRAb. The TCR library was made from RNA extracted from PBMCs. Building of the TCR beta libraries involved iRepertoire HTBI primers and Arm-PCR of CDR3 regions. Via MiXCR, TCRdb re-called the multiplex PCR reads, giving one row per CDR3 protein. Counted here are approximately 690,000 distinct CDR3 sequences, approximately 31% occurring once; the ten biggest clones make up 42%. Sequenced here: peripheral blood mononuclear cells (PBMCs), sampled when the disease was refractory, from a patient treated with antithyroid drugs. Receptors originate from a female donor with Graves disease.

This rearrangement joins TRBV5-1 to TRBJ2-7, with 11 positions matching TRBD2. With 1 base clipped from V and 2 bases from J, the junction kept 11 bases outside the gene matches. Per the germline V gene, CDR1 is SGHRS and CDR2 is YFSETQ. The CDR3 runs to 18 residues. This CDR3 is CASSLSTSGSQRTYEQYF. The CDR3 nucleotides are TGCGCCAGCAGCTTGTCCACTAGCGGGAGTCAGCGGACCTACGAGCAGTACTTC. Using reference TRBV5-1 and TRBJ2-7 for the parts outside the CDR3, the full variable domain is KAGVTQTPRYLIKTRGQQVTLSCSPISGHRSVSWYQQTPGQGLQFLFEYFSETQRNKGNFPGRFSGRQFSNSRSEMNVSTLELGDSALYLCASSLSTSGSQRTYEQYFGPGTRLTVT.

J is TRBJ2-7 and V is TRBV20-1; tentatively, D is TRBD1 or TRBD2 (5 bases each). Germline CDR1 reads DFQATT; CDR2 reads SNEGSKA (reference sequence). V lost 0 bases and J lost 1, with 10 bases in between. The CDR3 runs to 14 residues. This chain's CDR3 is CSARELGESYEQYF. The DNA of the CDR3 is TGCAGTGCTAGAGAACTAGGGGAGTCCTACGAGCAGTACTTC.

The sample holds a few counts of this clonotype. This sequence joins TRBV30 and TRBJ2-4; TRBD2 aligns across 8 bases. CDR3 length: 14 residues. V gave up 0 bases and J gave up 8 bases; unmatched junction bases: 6. From germline, CDR1 is GTSNPN and CDR2 SVGIG (reference sequence). DNA for the CDR3: TGTGCCTGGAGTGTAGCGGGGGAGTTCGACATTCAGTACTTC. Protein product: CAWSVAGEFDIQYF.

A few counts support this clonotype. The chain recombines TRBV30 with TRBJ1-4; tentative D call: TRBD1 (5 bases). In germline, CDR1 is GTSNPN, CDR2 SVGIG (reference sequence). This CDR3 region has 13 residues. The CDR3 region is CALSRGEGEKLFF. DNA for the CDR3: TGTGCGCTGTCAAGGGGTGAAGGTGAAAAACTGTTTTTT.

This clonotype came up once. The V and J genes are TRBV20-1 and TRBJ2-6; D is ambiguous. The V and J ends lost 2 bases and 2 bases respectively, with 7 bases between them. This CDR3 has 14 residues. The V gene's germline CDR1 is DFQATT and CDR2 SNEGSKA (reference sequence). CDR3 DNA sequence: TGCAGTGCTAGACGGTCCCCTGGGGCCAACGTCCTGACTTTC. Translated: CSARRSPGANVLTF.

Here the CDR3 reads CASTPTGLNQPQHF. The DNA of the CDR3 is TGTGCCAGTACCCCGACAGGACTCAATCAGCCCCAGCATTTT. The V call is TRBV19, the J call TRBJ1-5; D is perhaps TRBD1 (6 bases). The V gene lost 7 bases and the J gene lost 3 bases, with 13 bases spanning the gap. The germline V gene encodes CDR1 LNHDA and CDR2 SQIVND (reference sequence). This CDR3 has 14 residues.

The J gene is TRBJ2-5, the V gene TRBV12-3 or TRBV12-4, with TRBD1 as a possible D gene (5 bases). This CDR3 contains 17 residues. Trimming shortened V by 6 bases and J by 1 base, and 21 bases separated the two germline ends. The CDR3 reads CASSRFIGRTPQETQYF. CDR3 nucleotide sequence: TGTGCCAGCAGCCGCTTCATTGGTCGGACACCCCAAGAGACCCAGTACTTC.

This clonotype was observed a handful of times. The chain is built from TRBV5-1 and TRBJ1-1; D not resolved. The length of the CDR3 is 15 residues. V lost 0 bases and J 5 bases, leaving 14 bases between the germline ends. Germline CDR1 reads SGHRS; CDR2 reads YFSETQ. The CDR3 spells CASSLEPAGGTEAFF. The CDR3 DNA is TGCGCCAGCAGCTTGGAGCCAGCTGGTGGGACTGAAGCTTTCTTT.

This clonotype was detected a few times. The chain is built from TRBV20-1 and TRBJ1-6; D perhaps matches TRBD1 (6 bases). V was cut by 0 bases and J by 8 bases, with 23 bases left in between. Germline-derived CDR1 and CDR2 are DFQATT and SNEGSKA (reference sequence). The CDR3 is 18 amino acids. The CDR3 coding sequence is TGCAGTGCTAGAGATCAGGGGTGGAAGGCAGGTGGGGATTCACCCCTCCACTTT. This sequence encodes CSARDQGWKAGGDSPLHF.

This clonotype was observed a few times. The rearrangement uses TRBV29-1 and TRBJ1-4, with D hard to call. Germline loops: CDR1 SQVTM, CDR2 ANQGSEA. V was shortened by 5 bases and J by 11 bases, with 12 bases between the two germline ends. This CDR3 contains 11 residues. The CDR3 DNA sequence: TGCAGCGTTCCCGCTGGTGGGAAACTGTTTTTT. This translates into CSVPAGGKLFF.

This clonotype was counted at least ten times. The chain has TRBV28 and TRBJ1-5; weak D call: TRBD1 (6 bases). Germline assignment: CDR1 MDHEN and CDR2 SYDVKM. The CDR3 is made up of 15 amino acids. Between the trimmed V and J ends, which lost 7 bases and 4 bases, there was a span of 17 bases. The chain's CDR3 is CASIRAGVRNQPQHF. The DNA for the CDR3 is TGTGCCAGCATCCGGGCAGGGGTACGAAATCAGCCCCAGCATTTT.

This clonotype was seen ten or more times. The gene calls are TRBV2 and TRBJ1-6; TRBD1 aligns across 8 bases. V was clipped by 6 bases and J by 8 bases; unmatched bases: 6. Per germline, CDR1 SNHLY and CDR2 FYNNEI. The CDR3 covers 14 residues. The CDR3: CASRPDRGHSPLHF. In DNA, the CDR3 is TGTGCCAGCAGGCCAGACAGGGGCCATTCACCCCTCCACTTT. The whole variable domain, remainder taken from reference TRBV2 and TRBJ1-6, is EPEVTQTPSHQVTQMGQEVILRCVPISNHLYFYWYRQILGQKVEFLVSFYNNEISEKSEIFDDQFSVERPDGSNFTLKIRSTKLEDSAMYFCASRPDRGHSPLHFGNGTRLTVT.

The chain has TRBV5-1 and TRBJ2-2, with D possibly being TRBD1 or TRBD2 (5 bases each). Trimming left V 6 bases short and J 5 bases short, with 14 bases between. CDR1 SGHRS and CDR2 YFSETQ come from the germline V gene. The CDR3 loop spans 14 amino acids. This CDR3 reads CASTPEGRTGELFF. In nucleotides, the CDR3 is TGCGCCAGCACCCCCGAGGGGCGGACCGGGGAGCTGTTTTTT.

A few counts support this clonotype. The chain recombines TRBV7-9 with TRBJ2-7, with 12 bases that match TRBD1. Trimming at V came to 5 bases and at J to 3 bases, leaving 8 bases not matched to a gene. The CDR3 contains 16 residues. Per germline, CDR1 SEHNR and CDR2 FQNEAQ (reference sequence). DNA of the CDR3: TGTGCCAGCAGCCCGCCGGGACAGGGGGCCGTCTACGAGCAGTACTTC. It specifies CASSPPGQGAVYEQYF.

This clonotype was counted only a few times. For the CDR3, the DNA is TGCAGCGGACAGGGAGGGGACACTGAAGCTTTCTTT. It is translated as CSGQGGDTEAFF. The chain links TRBV29-1 to TRBJ1-1; 7 nucleotides align to TRBD1. The CDR3 length is 12 residues. CDR1 and CDR2 (germline): SQVTM, ANQGSEA. The ends lost 7 bases at V and 3 bases at J; junction bases unmatched: 5.

The chain links TRBV28 to TRBJ1-5, with TRBD1 matching over 7 bases. The CDR3 is made up of 16 amino acids. Looked up from germline, CDR1 is MDHEN and CDR2 is SYDVKM. Trimming cost V 4 bases and J 0 bases; bases outside gene matches: 6. In DNA, the CDR3 is TGTGCCAGCAGTTGGGGAAACAGGGGTAGCAATCAGCCCCAGCATTTT. This encodes CASSWGNRGSNQPQHF.

The V and J genes are TRBV29-1 and TRBJ1-1; D is uncertain. The CDR3 length is 13 residues. V gave up 7 bases and J gave up 4 bases, with 16 bases separating them. Germline values: CDR1 SQVTM, CDR2 ANQGSEA. Here the CDR3 reads CSATTGRTTEAFF. CDR3 sequence (DNA): TGCAGCGCCACGACGGGGAGGACCACTGAAGCTTTCTTT.

V gene TRBV6-5 combines with J gene TRBJ1-3, with D hard to call. The V and J ends lost 3 bases and 0 bases respectively, with 12 bases between them. CDR1 is MNHEY and CDR2 is SVGAGI in the germline V gene. The CDR3 extends over 16 amino acids. The CDR3 here is CASSYRTESSGNTIYF. The CDR3 coding sequence is TGTGCCAGCAGTTATAGAACCGAGAGCTCTGGAAACACCATATATTTT.

This clonotype was observed a handful of times. This sequence joins TRBV20-1 and TRBJ1-2; TRBD1 matches at 7 bases. V shed 3 bases, J shed 3 bases, and the junction held 7 bases outside the gene matches. The CDR3 spans 14 residues. Looked up from germline, CDR1 is DFQATT and CDR2 is SNEGSKA (reference sequence). The DNA for the CDR3 is TGCAGTGCTAGGGGGCCAGGGGGAGACTATGGCTACACCTTC. It is translated as CSARGPGGDYGYTF.